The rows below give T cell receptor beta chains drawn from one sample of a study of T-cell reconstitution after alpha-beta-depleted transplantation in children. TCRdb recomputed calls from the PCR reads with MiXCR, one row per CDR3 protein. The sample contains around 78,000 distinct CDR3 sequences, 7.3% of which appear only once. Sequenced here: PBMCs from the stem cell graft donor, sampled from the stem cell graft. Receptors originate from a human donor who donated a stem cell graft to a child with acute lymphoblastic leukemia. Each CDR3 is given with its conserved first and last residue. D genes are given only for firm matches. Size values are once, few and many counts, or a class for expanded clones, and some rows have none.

cdr3_aa: CASSQFAGRGVSPLHF
cdr3_nt: TGTGCCAGCAGCCAATTTGCCGGAAGAGGGGTTTCACCCCTCCACTTT
clone_size: many
j_call: TRBJ1-6
d_call: NA
v_call: TRBV14

cdr3_aa: CASSLQAKNIQYF
cdr3_nt: TGTGCCAGCAGCCTACAAGCCAAAAACATTCAGTACTTC
clone_size: many
j_call: TRBJ2-4
d_call: NA
v_call: TRBV3-1

cdr3_aa: CASSELGVSGNTIYF
cdr3_nt: TGTGCCAGCAGTGAACTGGGGGTGTCAGGAAACACCATATATTTT
clone_size: few
j_call: TRBJ1-3
d_call: NA
v_call: TRBV2

cdr3_aa: CASRQPSGTGLGDIQYF
cdr3_nt: TGTGCCAGCAGGCAACCCAGCGGGACAGGGTTGGGTGACATTCAGTACTTC
clone_size: many
j_call: TRBJ2-4
d_call: TRBD1
v_call: TRBV7-9

cdr3_aa: CASSFLQVSGNTIYF
cdr3_nt: TGTGCCAGCAGTTTCTTACAGGTCTCTGGAAACACCATATATTTT
clone_size: many
j_call: TRBJ1-3
d_call: NA
v_call: TRBV12-3/TRBV12-4

cdr3_aa: CASRATRWGTDTQYF
cdr3_nt: TGCGCCAGCAGGGCCACCCGGTGGGGGACAGATACGCAGTATTTT
clone_size: NA
j_call: TRBJ2-3
d_call: NA
v_call: TRBV5-1

cdr3_aa: CASSRDRANTEAFF
cdr3_nt: TGCGCCAGCAGCCGGGACAGGGCGAACACTGAAGCTTTCTTT
clone_size: many
j_call: TRBJ1-1
d_call: TRBD1
v_call: TRBV5-1

cdr3_aa: CASSATGSGNQPQHF
cdr3_nt: TGTGCCAGCAGCGCAACAGGGTCCGGCAATCAGCCCCAGCATTTT
clone_size: many
j_call: TRBJ1-5
d_call: NA
v_call: TRBV9

cdr3_aa: CSVAPTREFYEQYF
cdr3_nt: TGCAGCGTTGCCCCAACCAGGGAGTTTTACGAGCAGTACTTC
clone_size: many
j_call: TRBJ2-7
d_call: NA
v_call: TRBV29-1

cdr3_aa: CASSLAGLANTGELFF
cdr3_nt: TGTGCCAGCAGCTTAGCGGGACTAGCGAACACCGGGGAGCTGTTTTTT
clone_size: NA
j_call: TRBJ2-2
d_call: TRBD2
v_call: TRBV11-2

cdr3_aa: CASSLARAQETQYF
cdr3_nt: TGTGCCAGCAGCTTGGCGCGGGCCCAAGAGACCCAGTACTTC
clone_size: few
j_call: TRBJ2-5
d_call: NA
v_call: TRBV5-4

cdr3_aa: CASSLATGISGNTIYF
cdr3_nt: TGTGCCAGCAGCTTAGCGACAGGGATCTCTGGAAACACCATATATTTT
clone_size: many
j_call: TRBJ1-3
d_call: TRBD1
v_call: TRBV7-9

cdr3_aa: CASSSDRGRSQPQHF
cdr3_nt: TGTGCCAGCAGCTCGGACAGGGGGCGAAGTCAGCCCCAGCATTTT
clone_size: many
j_call: TRBJ1-5
d_call: TRBD1
v_call: TRBV7-8

cdr3_aa: CASSYISGGTEAFF
cdr3_nt: TGTGCCAGTAGTTATATTTCAGGGGGCACTGAAGCTTTCTTT
clone_size: many
j_call: TRBJ1-1
d_call: TRBD1
v_call: TRBV19

cdr3_aa: CATSRDRTSGTNEQFF
cdr3_nt: TGTGCCACCAGCAGAGACCGGACTAGCGGGACCAATGAGCAGTTCTTC
clone_size: many
j_call: TRBJ2-1
d_call: TRBD2
v_call: TRBV15

cdr3_aa: CASSPPGVSDTQYF
cdr3_nt: TGTGCCAGCAGCCCGCCGGGGGTTTCAGATACGCAGTATTTT
clone_size: NA
j_call: TRBJ2-3
d_call: NA
v_call: TRBV4-2

cdr3_aa: CASSRTGEANTEAFF
cdr3_nt: TGTGCCAGCAGCCGAACAGGGGAAGCGAACACTGAAGCTTTCTTT
clone_size: NA
j_call: TRBJ1-1
d_call: TRBD1
v_call: TRBV7-3

cdr3_aa: CASSYRDSYEQYF
cdr3_nt: TGTGCCAGCAGTTATAGGGACTCCTACGAGCAGTACTTC
clone_size: NA
j_call: TRBJ2-7
d_call: NA
v_call: TRBV27

cdr3_aa: CASSPAGDSPLHF
cdr3_nt: TGTGCCAGTAGTCCCGCGGGGGATTCACCCCTCCACTTT
clone_size: NA
j_call: TRBJ1-6
d_call: NA
v_call: TRBV19

cdr3_aa: CSVEGGINTEAFF
cdr3_nt: TGCAGCGTTGAAGGAGGTATTAACACTGAAGCTTTCTTT
clone_size: many
j_call: TRBJ1-1
d_call: NA
v_call: TRBV29-1

cdr3_aa: CASSFRNSNTGELFF
cdr3_nt: TGTGCCAGCAGTTTTCGGAACAGCAACACCGGGGAGCTGTTTTTT
clone_size: many
j_call: TRBJ2-2
d_call: NA
v_call: TRBV27

cdr3_aa: CASSVGFNSPENTIYF
cdr3_nt: TGTGCCAGCAGCGTAGGGTTCAACTCTCCGGAAAACACCATATATTTT
clone_size: many
j_call: TRBJ1-3
d_call: NA
v_call: TRBV9

cdr3_aa: CASSELGESPLHF
cdr3_nt: TGTGCCAGCAGTGAACTCGGGGAATCACCCCTCCACTTT
clone_size: many
j_call: TRBJ1-6
d_call: NA
v_call: TRBV6-1

cdr3_aa: CATSTPDRNTGELFF
cdr3_nt: TGTGCCACCAGTACCCCCGACAGAAACACCGGGGAGCTGTTTTTT
clone_size: many
j_call: TRBJ2-2
d_call: NA
v_call: TRBV24-1

cdr3_aa: CASSLAAGGGHNEQFF
cdr3_nt: TGTGCCAGCAGCTTGGCGGCGGGGGGGGGCCACAATGAGCAGTTCTTC
clone_size: many
j_call: TRBJ2-1
d_call: TRBD2
v_call: TRBV7-8

cdr3_aa: CASSYGGGATDTQYF
cdr3_nt: TGTGCCAGCAGTTATGGCGGGGGGGCCACAGATACTCAGTATTTT
clone_size: many
j_call: TRBJ2-3
d_call: TRBD2
v_call: TRBV6-2/TRBV6-3

cdr3_aa: CASSWDTGELFF
cdr3_nt: TGCGCCAGTTCCTGGGACACCGGGGAGCTGTTTTTT
clone_size: many
j_call: TRBJ2-2
d_call: NA
v_call: TRBV5-1

cdr3_aa: CASRTGDSPTGELFF
cdr3_nt: TGTGCCAGCAGGACCGGGGACTCGCCCACCGGGGAGCTGTTTTTT
clone_size: NA
j_call: TRBJ2-2
d_call: NA
v_call: TRBV28

cdr3_aa: CASSPDERNTGELFF
cdr3_nt: TGTGCCAGCTCACCCGACGAACGGAACACCGGGGAGCTGTTTTTT
clone_size: many
j_call: TRBJ2-2
d_call: NA
v_call: TRBV18